This is a list of T cell receptor beta chains from one sample in a study of T cell responses to AZD1222 COVID-19 vaccine. Produced via immunoSEQ multiplex PCR; TCRdb's table is partial and in-frame only. The table has more than 95,000 clones, about 89% seen once. Source: peripheral blood, taken on day 0 of MenACWY control vaccination. Receptors originate from an adult in good health. Both conserved end residues are part of each CDR3. Fields, in order: clone size, D gene, V gene, CDR3 length, J gene, CDR3 protein, CDR3 DNA. A D gene is named only where the DNA matches it firmly. The listing skips clone size in some rows; elsewhere it reads once, few, many or a size class.

once,-,TRBV27,14,TRBJ1-4,CASSRHLSYEKLFF,TGTGCCAGCAGCCGACACCTCTCTTACGAAAAACTGTTTTTT
-,TRBD2,TRBV3-1/TRBV3-2,19,TRBJ2-1,CASSPRGAGGYSSYNEQFF,TGTGCCAGCAGCCCCCGGGGGGCGGGAGGATATAGTTCCTACAATGAGCAGTTCTTC
-,TRBD2,TRBV4-2,16,TRBJ2-7,CASSQDDNSGIYEQYF,TGTGCCAGCAGCCAAGACGACAATAGCGGGATCTACGAGCAGTACTTC
once,TRBD2,TRBV6-5,13,TRBJ2-7,CASVASGSYEQYF,TGTGCCAGCGTCGCTAGCGGGAGCTACGAGCAGTACTTC
-,-,TRBV13,11,TRBJ1-1,CASSSGRRAFF,TGTGCCAGCAGCTCTGGACGAAGAGCTTTCTTT
-,-,TRBV5-4,14,TRBJ1-5,CASSREGSSQPQHF,TGTGCCAGCAGTCGGGAGGGGTCCAGTCAGCCCCAGCATTTT
-,-,TRBV6-5,15,TRBJ1-1,CASSKTGGITTEAFF,TGTGCCAGCAGTAAAACAGGTGGGATCACCACTGAAGCTTTCTTT
-,TRBD1,TRBV30,16,TRBJ1-5,CAWSDRGWYSNQPQHF,TGTGCCTGGAGTGACAGGGGGTGGTATAGCAATCAGCCCCAGCATTTT
-,TRBD1,TRBV5-4,15,TRBJ2-2,CASRPGTANTGELFF,TGTGCCAGCAGGCCCGGGACAGCGAACACCGGGGAGCTGTTTTTT
once,TRBD2,TRBV7-3,17,TRBJ2-2,CASSLISGSMYTGELFF,TGTGCCAGCAGCTTAATTAGCGGGAGTATGTACACCGGGGAGCTGTTTTTT
-,-,TRBV7-9,18,TRBJ2-3,CASSPIPGGGRRTDTQYF,TGTGCCAGCAGCCCGATACCTGGAGGGGGGAGACGCACAGATACGCAGTATTTT
few,TRBD1,TRBV6-2/TRBV6-3,16,TRBJ1-5,CASSHQTGGAGQPQHF,TGTGCCAGCAGCCACCAGACAGGGGGCGCGGGTCAGCCCCAGCATTTT
-,-,TRBV5-4,14,TRBJ2-5,CATRSPQLQETQYF,TGTGCCACCCGAAGCCCACAGCTCCAAGAGACCCAGTACTTC
once,-,TRBV6-5,12,TRBJ2-1,CASRPSYNEQFF,TGTGCCAGCAGACCCTCCTACAATGAGCAGTTCTTC
once,TRBD1,TRBV12-5,14,TRBJ1-2,CASGLGQGVDGYTF,TGTGCTAGTGGTCTAGGACAGGGTGTAGATGGCTACACCTTC
-,TRBD2,TRBV13,16,TRBJ2-5,CASSLGLAGAWETQYF,TGTGCCAGCAGCTTAGGACTAGCGGGAGCATGGGAGACCCAGTACTTC
-,TRBD1,TRBV29-1,13,TRBJ2-7,CSARLGQAYEQYF,TGCAGCGCCCGGCTGGGACAGGCCTACGAGCAGTACTTC
-,-,TRBV3-1/TRBV3-2,12,TRBJ2-1,CASGERGNEQFF,TGTGCCAGCGGCGAACGTGGGAATGAGCAGTTCTTC
-,TRBD1,TRBV29-1,13,TRBJ2-5,CSVERGTGETQYF,TGCAGCGTTGAAAGGGGGACAGGGGAGACCCAGTACTTC
-,-,TRBV2,14,TRBJ1-1,CASSSQGPNTEAFF,TGTGCCAGCAGTTCACAAGGACCGAACACTGAAGCTTTCTTT
-,TRBD2,TRBV3-1/TRBV3-2,16,TRBJ2-5,CASSLPPGLAGETQYF,TGTGCCAGCAGCCTTCCGCCGGGACTAGCGGGAGAGACCCAGTACTTC
-,-,TRBV7-9,15,TRBJ2-1,CASSLARGLGNEQFF,TGTGCCAGCAGCTTAGCTCGCGGGTTGGGCAATGAGCAGTTCTTC
-,-,TRBV29-1,14,TRBJ1-2,CSVGQGRGDYGYTF,TGCAGCGTTGGTCAGGGCCGGGGGGACTATGGCTACACCTTC
-,-,TRBV2,12,TRBJ1-1,CASIVGFTEAFF,TGTGCCAGCATCGTGGGTTTCACTGAAGCTTTCTTT
-,TRBD2,TRBV6-5,15,TRBJ2-7,CASRGLAGALHEQYF,TGTGCCAGCAGGGGACTAGCGGGAGCCCTCCACGAGCAGTACTTC
-,-,TRBV5-1,14,TRBJ1-4,CASSIGQIEEKLFF,TGCGCCAGCAGCATCGGACAGATTGAAGAAAAACTGTTTTTT
-,-,TRBV5-1,13,TRBJ1-2,CASSAGTVEGYTF,TGCGCCAGCAGCGCCGGAACGGTGGAGGGCTACACCTTC
-,TRBD2,TRBV7-9,14,TRBJ2-1,CASSSGLAGYEQFF,TGTGCCAGCAGCTCTGGACTAGCGGGGTATGAGCAGTTCTTC
-,-,TRBV6-1,15,TRBJ1-3,CASSEVLLEGNTIYF,TGTGCCAGCAGTGAAGTGTTACTGGAAGGAAACACCATATATTTT
-,-,TRBV7-9,15,TRBJ2-1,CASSPRGVGRIEQFF,TGTGCCAGCAGCCCACGTGGCGTTGGCCGGATTGAGCAGTTCTTC
once,-,TRBV5-1,18,TRBJ2-1,CASSLAHGTQSSYNEQFF,TGCGCCAGCAGCTTGGCCCACGGGACTCAAAGCTCCTACAATGAGCAGTTCTTC
-,TRBD1,TRBV5-4,14,TRBJ1-1,CASSLTGDSTEAFF,TGTGCCAGCAGCTTGACAGGGGATAGTACTGAAGCTTTCTTT
-,-,TRBV4-2,11,TRBJ1-1,CASSQEGNAFF,TGTGCCAGCAGCCAAGAGGGTAACGCTTTCTTT
-,-,TRBV5-4,14,TRBJ2-7,CASSSKGPPGEQYF,TGTGCCAGCAGCTCAAAGGGACCGCCGGGGGAGCAGTACTTC
-,-,TRBV7-3,13,TRBJ2-1,CASSAPSTNEQFF,TGTGCCAGCAGCGCCCCGAGCACCAATGAGCAGTTCTTC
-,TRBD2,TRBV3-1/TRBV3-2,14,TRBJ2-3,CASSQDSSGRVSYF,TGTGCCAGCAGCCAAGATTCTAGCGGGAGGGTCTCGTATTTT
-,-,TRBV5-4,15,TRBJ2-6,CASSLGGTGANVLTF,TGTGCCAGCAGCTTGGGAGGGACCGGGGCCAACGTCCTGACTTTC
-,-,TRBV13,13,TRBJ2-7,CASSLVRSYEQYF,TGTGCCAGCAGCCTAGTGAGGTCCTACGAGCAGTACTTC
-,TRBD1,TRBV6-6,14,TRBJ1-2,CASSPTGGAYGYTF,TGTGCCAGCAGTCCGACAGGGGGCGCCTATGGCTACACCTTC
-,-,TRBV25-1,15,TRBJ1-5,CASSEYSAGGEPQHF,TGTGCCAGCAGTGAATATAGTGCAGGCGGGGAGCCCCAGCATTTT
-,TRBD1,TRBV27,15,TRBJ2-7,CASSLTGTGGYEQYF,TGTGCCAGCAGTTTAACCGGGACAGGGGGCTACGAGCAGTACTTC